This T cell receptor beta chain comes out of a study of shared clonotypes between healthy human individuals. Measured with immunoSEQ multiplex PCR; TCRdb has only the in-frame clones, and not every one. Among approximately 2,000,000 clones listed, about nine tenths were seen once. The ends lost 7 bases at V and 6 bases at J; junction bases unmatched: 6. This CDR3 is 13 amino acids long. The germline gives CDR1 GTSNPN, CDR2 SVGIG (reference sequence). Sequencing input: naive CD4+ T cells from PBMCs. Subset given: CD45RA+ positively selected. This receptor was identified in a man younger than 30 in good health. Some clones in this sample may be carry-over from other donors' samples. The chain employs TRBV30 and TRBJ2-2, with 9 bases fitting TRBD1. The CDR3 protein is CASGQGSSGELFF. CDR3 sequence (DNA): TGTGCCTCGGGACAGGGAAGTTCCGGGGAGCTGTTTTTT. The full variable domain, its missing parts supplied by reference TRBV30 and TRBJ2-2, is SQTIHQWPATLVQPVGSPLSLECTVEGTSNPNLYWYRQAAGRGLQLLFYSVGIGQISSEVPQNLSASRPQDRQFILSSKKLLLSDSGFYLCASGQGSSGELFFGEGSRLTVL.